The present T cell receptor beta chain was sequenced within a study of regulatory T cells in long-lasting Graves disease. This clonotype was seen ten or more times. Arm-PCR of CDR3 regions with iRepertoire HTBI primers generated TCR beta libraries. TCRdb passed the multiplex PCR reads through MiXCR, listing each CDR3 protein once. This table holds hundreds of thousands of distinct CDR3 sequences, approximately 15% found once. Trimming removed 4 bases at V and 1 base at J, with 10 bases between. This CDR3 spans 14 amino acids. The germline V gene has CDR1 ENHRY and CDR2 SYGVKD. Time point denoted: newly diagnosed GD, antithyroid drugs for less than 3 months. Researchers made the TCR library from RNA that was extracted from PBMCs. The data were also submitted as part of a second study, on T cells in Graves' hyperthyroidism and ophthalmopathy. That report adds: The study based diagnoses on clinical symptoms, serum thyroxine and TRAb, thyroid ultrasound and orbital computed tomography. In blood, most of the thyroid clonotypes expanded above 0.001 were also present.

The sequences come from peripheral blood mononuclear cells (PBMCs), collected at new diagnosis, from a patient treated with antithyroid drugs. This sequence was found in a man aged 35 to 55 with Graves disease. This chain connects TRBV10-3 to TRBJ2-5; D may be TRBD1 (6 bases). The CDR3 here is CAISGRDIQETQYF. Here the CDR3 DNA reads TGTGCCATCAGTGGCAGGGACATCCAAGAGACCCAGTACTTC.